Listed below are T cell receptor beta chains from one sample, sequenced in a study of blood T cell repertoires in COVID-19. The data were produced by immunoSEQ multiplex PCR, yet TCRdb's version contains in-frame clones alone and is incomplete. Here the sample spans 130,000 to 150,000 clones, roughly 90% being singletons. The sequenced sample was peripheral blood. The receptor source for this set is a woman aged 45 to 65 with acute or convalescent COVID-19. CDR3s include the opening cysteine and the closing phenylalanine or tryptophan. D genes are given only for firm matches. Not all rows give a size; the values are once, few, many and, for expanded clones, a class.

TRBV19	TRBD1	once	TRBJ2-2	CASSFPRGPLTNTGELFF	TGTGCCAGTAGTTTTCCGAGGGGGCCCCTTACGAACACCGGGGAGCTGTTTTTT
TRBV29-1	TRBD2	NA	TRBJ2-1	CSGDLGGNEQFF	TGCAGCGGAGACTTGGGGGGGAATGAGCAGTTCTTC
TRBV20-1	NA	once	TRBJ2-7	CSAAREIEQYF	TGCAGTGCTGCCCGGGAGATCGAGCAGTACTTC
TRBV19	TRBD1	NA	TRBJ1-3	CASQPGQGEGNTIYF	TGTGCCAGTCAACCGGGACAGGGAGAAGGAAACACCATATATTTT
TRBV27	TRBD2	NA	TRBJ2-1	CASSATSGRGNEQFF	TGTGCCAGCAGTGCGACTAGCGGGAGAGGAAATGAGCAGTTCTTC
TRBV25-1	NA	NA	TRBJ1-2	CASTSQNYGYTF	TGTGCCAGCACCTCACAAAACTATGGCTACACCTTC
TRBV29-1	NA	NA	TRBJ1-3	CSVFGEIDSGNTIYF	TGCAGCGTGTTCGGAGAGATCGACTCTGGAAACACCATATATTTT
TRBV20-1	TRBD2	NA	TRBJ2-1	CSASSPGLAGAGEQFF	TGCAGTGCTAGTTCCCCGGGACTAGCGGGAGCGGGTGAGCAGTTCTTC
TRBV3-1/TRBV3-2	TRBD2	NA	TRBJ2-1	CASSPYHLAGAHNEQFF	TGTGCCAGCAGCCCGTATCATCTAGCGGGAGCCCACAATGAGCAGTTCTTC
TRBV11-2	TRBD1	NA	TRBJ1-2	CASRTLDRGSYDYGYTF	TGTGCCAGCAGGACCCTGGACAGGGGATCGTATGACTATGGCTACACCTTC
TRBV6-5	NA	NA	TRBJ1-6	CASSYNRSPLHF	TGTGCCAGCAGTTATAACAGATCACCCCTCCACTTT
TRBV6-6	NA	NA	TRBJ1-3	CASSYYSLSGNTIYF	TGTGCCAGCAGTTACTATTCCCTCTCTGGAAACACCATATATTTT
TRBV11-3	NA	NA	TRBJ2-7	CASSLGTSRRPYF	TGTGCCAGCAGCTTAGGGACCTCAAGGAGGCCGTACTTC
TRBV27	NA	NA	TRBJ2-4	CASRGLAGAAKNIQYF	TGTGCCAGCAGAGGATTGGCGGGTGCAGCCAAAAACATTCAGTACTTC
TRBV29-1	NA	NA	TRBJ1-1	CSVVRGEAFF	TGCAGCGTTGTTAGGGGTGAAGCTTTCTTT
TRBV5-5	TRBD1	NA	TRBJ1-2	CASSLVQLVTGGDGYTF	TGTGCCAGCAGCTTGGTTCAGTTGGTAACAGGGGGGGATGGCTACACCTTC
TRBV4-1	NA	NA	TRBJ1-6	CASSQHLSGNSPLHF	TGCGCCAGCAGCCAGCACCTCTCGGGGAATTCACCCCTCCACTTT
TRBV19	NA	NA	TRBJ2-5	CASSRLSGETQYF	TGTGCCAGTAGTAGACTTAGTGGGGAGACCCAGTACTTC
TRBV9	NA	NA	TRBJ1-1	CASSVEIGARTEAFF	TGTGCCAGCAGCGTAGAGATAGGGGCGCGCACTGAAGCTTTCTTT
TRBV5-1	NA	NA	TRBJ2-3	CASSTGQTDTQYF	TGCGCCAGCAGCACCGGACAGACAGATACGCAGTATTTT
TRBV7-3	TRBD2	NA	TRBJ2-3	CASSPLAGADTQYF	TGTGCCAGCAGCCCCCTAGCGGGAGCAGATACGCAGTATTTT
TRBV2	TRBD1	NA	TRBJ1-1	CASSEQGQGGTEAFF	TGTGCCAGCAGTGAACAGGGACAGGGGGGCACTGAAGCTTTCTTT
TRBV10-3	TRBD1	NA	TRBJ1-3	CAIRAQGEPGNTIYF	TGTGCCATCAGGGCACAGGGGGAACCTGGAAACACCATATATTTT
TRBV11-2	TRBD2	NA	TRBJ2-7	CASSFGGDTEQYF	TGTGCCAGCAGCTTCGGGGGGGACACCGAGCAGTACTTC
TRBV19	TRBD1	NA	TRBJ1-5	CASSLDRGLNQPQHF	TGTGCCAGTTCCTTGGACAGGGGGCTGAATCAGCCCCAGCATTTT
TRBV29-1	TRBD2	NA	TRBJ2-3	CSVEGGAGATDTQYF	TGCAGCGTTGAAGGGGGAGCGGGAGCTACAGATACGCAGTATTTT
TRBV27	NA	NA	TRBJ1-1	CASSLSGGNTEAFF	TGTGCCAGCAGTTTATCAGGAGGGAACACTGAAGCTTTCTTT
TRBV20-1	NA	NA	TRBJ1-3	CSASMMGRAGNTIYF	TGCAGTGCTAGTATGATGGGGAGGGCTGGAAACACCATATATTTT
TRBV4-1	NA	NA	TRBJ1-1	CASSQAPGEGTEAFF	TGCGCCAGCAGCCAGGCACCCGGGGAAGGCACTGAAGCTTTCTTT
TRBV6-1	NA	NA	TRBJ2-3	CASSEVERRTQYF	TGTGCCAGCAGTGAAGTTGAGCGTCGTACGCAGTATTTT
TRBV3-1/TRBV3-2	NA	NA	TRBJ1-1	CASSQEVSEGTTEAFF	TGTGCCAGCAGCCAAGAGGTATCGGAGGGGACCACTGAAGCTTTCTTT
TRBV11-3	TRBD2	NA	TRBJ2-3	CASSVSLAGAFNTQYF	TGTGCCAGCAGCGTTTCACTAGCGGGAGCTTTTAATACGCAGTATTTT
TRBV11-1	NA	once	TRBJ2-2	CASSKQTGFTGELFF	TGTGCCAGCAGCAAACAGACAGGTTTCACCGGGGAGCTGTTTTTT
TRBV6-6	NA	NA	TRBJ1-1	CASSPSVRTSNTEAFF	TGTGCCAGCAGTCCCTCGGTAAGGACATCGAACACTGAAGCTTTCTTT
TRBV11-2	TRBD2	NA	TRBJ2-3	CASSLAGGPGTDTQYF	TGTGCCAGCAGCTTAGCGGGAGGGCCAGGCACAGATACGCAGTATTTT
TRBV2	NA	NA	TRBJ2-1	CASSEGAGSYNEQFF	TGTGCCAGCAGTGAAGGGGCAGGGTCCTACAATGAGCAGTTCTTC
TRBV7-3	NA	NA	TRBJ2-7	CASSLYNSYEQYF	TGTGCCAGCAGCCTCTACAACAGTTACGAGCAGTACTTC
TRBV11-2	NA	NA	TRBJ1-5	CASSLDPGRSQPQHF	TGTGCCAGCAGCTTAGATCCGGGGAGGTCTCAGCCCCAGCATTTT
TRBV19	TRBD1	NA	TRBJ1-3	CASTSGRTGKSGNTIYF	TGTGCCAGTACCTCGGGCCGGACAGGGAAGAGTGGAAACACCATATATTTT
TRBV6-5	NA	NA	TRBJ2-1	CASKVGLSYNEQFF	TGTGCCAGCAAAGTGGGACTCTCCTACAATGAGCAGTTCTTC
TRBV7-3	NA	few	TRBJ2-2	CASRRDSNTGELFF	TGTGCCAGCAGACGGGACTCGAACACCGGGGAGCTGTTTTTT
TRBV11-2	TRBD2	once	TRBJ2-5	CASSEGLAGRYF	TGTGCCAGCAGCGAGGGACTAGCGGGTCGTTACTTC
TRBV9	NA	NA	TRBJ1-1	CASSRQVAKNQAFF	TGTGCCAGCAGCCGACAGGTAGCTAAAAACCAAGCTTTCTTT
TRBV29-1	TRBD2	once	TRBJ2-1	CSAKLAGFRNEQFF	TGCAGCGCCAAACTAGCGGGATTTAGGAATGAGCAGTTCTTC
TRBV3-1/TRBV3-2	TRBD2	once	TRBJ2-7	CASSPGLVYEQYF	TGTGCCAGCAGCCCTGGACTAGTCTACGAGCAGTACTTC
TRBV27	NA	NA	TRBJ2-5	CASSLVLQETQYF	TGTGCCAGCAGTTTAGTACTCCAAGAAACCCAGTACTTC
TRBV3-1/TRBV3-2	NA	NA	TRBJ1-1	CASSQARGSEAFF	TGTGCCAGCAGCCAAGCTCGGGGTTCTGAAGCTTTCTTT
TRBV2	NA	NA	TRBJ2-5	CASSEARGGMRETQYF	TGTGCCAGCAGTGAAGCGAGGGGGGGTATGAGGGAGACCCAGTACTTC
TRBV10-1	NA	NA	TRBJ2-3	CASSETRSTDTQYF	TGCGCCAGCAGTGAGACGAGAAGCACAGATACGCAGTATTTT
TRBV18	NA	NA	TRBJ2-7	CASSPPGRAYEQYF	TGTGCCAGCTCACCACCGGGCAGGGCCTACGAGCAGTACTTC
TRBV9	NA	NA	TRBJ2-7	CASSVEEAYEQYF	TGTGCCAGCAGCGTAGAGGAGGCCTACGAGCAGTACTTC
TRBV9	NA	NA	TRBJ1-4	CASSVGQINEKLFF	TGTGCCAGCAGCGTAGGACAGATTAATGAAAAACTGTTTTTT
TRBV28	TRBD1	NA	TRBJ1-2	CASSLPGTGLVGYTF	TGTGCCAGCAGTTTACCCGGGACAGGCTTGGTGGGCTACACCTTC
TRBV10-1	NA	NA	TRBJ2-3	CASSDSAGTDTQYF	TGCGCCAGCAGTGATTCAGCGGGCACAGATACGCAGTATTTT
TRBV15	NA	NA	TRBJ2-7	CATSREASTNYEQYF	TGTGCCACCAGCAGAGAGGCCTCAACAAACTACGAGCAGTACTTC
TRBV30	NA	NA	TRBJ1-3	CAWSQTGGGNTIYF	TGTGCCTGGAGTCAAACTGGAGGGGGAAACACCATATATTTT
TRBV5-4	TRBD2	NA	TRBJ2-3	CASSPPGLVAGLMNTQYF	TGTGCCAGCAGCCCGCCAGGATTGGTAGCGGGGCTGATGAATACGCAGTATTTT
TRBV24-1	NA	NA	TRBJ2-3	CATSESDSRSTDTQYF	TGTGCCACCAGTGAATCCGACAGTCGGAGCACAGATACGCAGTATTTT
TRBV7-3	NA	NA	TRBJ2-2	CASSRPRDSVVRELFF	TGTGCCAGCAGCCGCCCTCGGGACTCCGTCGTCCGGGAGCTGTTTTTT